Given below is one T cell receptor beta chain in context. The table lists this clone with a count of one. Its antigen is still unknown. No base qualities exist here, and no much larger clone lies one base off it. The receptor library was made with the immunoSEQ multiplex PCR assay. In the source study's methods: A statistical classification framework was developed to diagnose cytomegalovirus status using the catalog of TCR beta chain sequences. The immuneACCESS repertoire file appears here via TCRdb, limited to in-frame rearrangements. These files lack a portion of the clones; in checked studies, under half of the deficit traces to unresolved V genes, and the cause of the others is not known. That table gives V, J and clone size, and the DNA gave D and trimming. The sample has 150,000 to 200,000 clones on record, 84% of them singletons. The ten top clones hold 2.5% to 3% of the sample. Separate from the roughly 650-subject first cohort, the validation cohort of roughly 120 subjects was the group to which the donors belonged.

These data come from a study of cytomegalovirus exposure and HLA in healthy donors (dated by TCRdb to between 2016 and 2019). Looking at the study overall: According to a later analysis, the roughly 130 validation repertoires were produced on the same platform as the 600 to 850 repertoires of the first cohort. The study aimed to test whether signatures of past pathogen exposure could be identified by cataloging public T cell receptors. To predict cytomegalovirus infection status, the study brought together high-throughput TCR immunosequencing, statistical association of individual TCRs with disease status, and machine learning. Besides the first cohort of 666 subjects, a separate validation cohort made up of 120 different subjects was used.

Results the study describes overall, beyond this receptor: The classifier was reported to diagnose cytomegalovirus status with high specificity and sensitivity in both the original and validation cohorts. A later analysis found that TCRs clustered in the first cohort also tended to co-occur in the approximately 120 validation repertoires, with just under 95% of cluster scores above 0. It was suggested by the authors that the approach could potentially be generalized to other disease states and immunological phenotypes. While some public TCRs were present in many individuals, most TCR sequences turned up only very rarely across donors. A later analysis lacked HLA typing for the validation cohort, so it scored co-occurrence in that cohort across all 120 or so repertoires. A few of the identified cytomegalovirus-associated TCR beta chains were confirmed in vitro to be specific for cytomegalovirus antigens. In the study, 150 to 200 TCR beta chains were listed as associated with cytomegalovirus.

The germline V gene (reference sequence) yields SGHKS for CDR1 and YYEKEE for CDR2. At the junction V is shortened by 4 bases and J by 6 bases, with 14 bases in between. Spanning cysteine to phenylalanine, the CDR3 consists of 13 amino acids. The kept DNA is CDR3 alone, 39 bases in frame from the first base. The sequenced material came from PBMCs. The V gene is TRBV5-5 and the J gene is TRBJ2-7, and perhaps TRBD1 as D gene, on 5 matching bases. The TCR comes from a woman between 18 and 30 years old in good health and CMV-seropositive. CDR3 reads: CASSEGVGLEQYF. The nucleotides are TGTGCCAGCAGCGAAGGGGTGGGGCTCGAGCAGTACTTC. The CDR3, completed at both ends by the reference TRBV5-5 and TRBJ2-7 genes, gives the full variable domain DAGVTQSPTHLIKTRGQQVTLRCSPISGHKSVSWYQQVLGQGPQFIFQYYEKEERGRGNFPDRFSARQFPNYSSELNVNALLLGDSALYLCASSEGVGLEQYFGPGTRLTVT.